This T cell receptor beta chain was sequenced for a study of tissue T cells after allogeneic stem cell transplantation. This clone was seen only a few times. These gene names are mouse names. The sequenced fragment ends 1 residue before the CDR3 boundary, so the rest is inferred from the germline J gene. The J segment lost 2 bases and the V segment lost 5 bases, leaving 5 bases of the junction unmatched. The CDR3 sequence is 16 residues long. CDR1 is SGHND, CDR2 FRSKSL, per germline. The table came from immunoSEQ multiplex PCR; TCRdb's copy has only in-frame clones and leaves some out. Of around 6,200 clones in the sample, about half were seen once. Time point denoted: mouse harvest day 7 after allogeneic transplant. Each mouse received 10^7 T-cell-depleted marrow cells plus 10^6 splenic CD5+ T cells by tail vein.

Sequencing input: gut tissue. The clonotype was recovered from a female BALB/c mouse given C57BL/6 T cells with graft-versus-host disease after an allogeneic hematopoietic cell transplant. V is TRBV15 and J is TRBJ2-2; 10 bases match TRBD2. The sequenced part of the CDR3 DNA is TGTGCCAGCAGTCTTGGACTGGGGGCCAACACCGGGCAGCTCTAC. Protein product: CASSLGLGANTGQLY. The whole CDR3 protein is CASSLGLGANTGQLYF. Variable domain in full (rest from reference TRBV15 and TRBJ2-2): DAGVTQTPRHEVAEKGQTIILKCEPVSGHNDLFWYRQTKIQGLELLSYFRSKSLMEDGGAFKDRFKAEMLNSSFSTLKIQPTEPKDSAVYLCASSLGLGANTGQLYFGEGSKLTVL.